This TCR beta chain was profiled in a study of T-cell reconstitution after alpha-beta-depleted transplantation in children. With respect to this clonotype: Its antigen is still unknown.

Preparing the TCRbeta library involved the use of unique molecular identifiers. TCRdb re-called the PCR reads with MiXCR, one entry per CDR3 protein. The data contain hundreds of thousands of distinct CDR3 sequences, roughly 13% of them seen just once; the ten biggest clones take up approximately 2.1%. Study results and caveats: T-cell numbers and diversity, one year after transplant, stemmed largely from T cells that were newly produced. The origin of alpha-beta T cells about two months after transplant was reportedly several hundred expanded graft clones. Recipient T cells and thymic progenitors that survived were the source of the high TCRbeta diversity seen at day 60 in some patients.

The CDR3 consists of 13 residues. Trimming stripped 6 bases from V and 4 bases from J, with 12 bases between. CDR1 and CDR2 (germline): MGHDK, SYGVNS. Sequencing was performed on PBMCs, mostly from graft donor cells, taken 360 days after TCRalphabeta/CD19-depleted stem cell transplant. This TCR came from a male patient younger than 18 who had a stem cell transplant for acute myeloid leukemia, so the T cells may come from the graft donor. The chain employs TRBV25-1 and TRBJ1-1; tentatively, D is TRBD1 (5 bases). The CDR3 DNA follows: TGTGCCAGCAGCGTCCGACAGACCACTGAAGCTTTCTTT. It codes for CASSVRQTTEAFF. Together with reference TRBV25-1 and TRBJ1-1, the CDR3 gives the full variable domain: EADIYQTPRYLVIGTGKKITLECSQTMGHDKMYWYQQDPGMELHLIHYSYGVNSTEKGDLSSESTVSRIRTEHFPLTLESARPSHTSQYLCASSVRQTTEAFFGQGTRLTVV.